These 5 T cell receptor beta chains originate from one sample sequenced in a study of shared clonotypes between healthy human individuals. Some clones are missing from TCRdb's copy, which holds only in-frame ones; the method was immunoSEQ multiplex PCR. The data show roughly 2.5 million clones, 85% to 95% seen once. Material: naive CD4+ T cells sorted from blood. Subset described: CD45RA+ positively selected. The receptors originated from a man between 18 and 35 years old in good health.

As regards this clone: This CDR3 is also generated by other DNA sequences in the sample. V and J are TRBV10-2 and TRBJ1-5; D unresolved. The V and J ends lost 6 bases and 0 bases respectively, with 6 bases between them. This CDR3 spans 13 amino acids. The germline V gene has CDR1 WSHSY and CDR2 SAAADI. CDR3 in DNA: TGCGCCAGCAGAGAAAATAGCAATCAGCCCCAGCATTTT. Encoded protein: CASRENSNQPQHF.

The chain has TRBV2 and TRBJ1-5; weak D call: TRBD1 (5 bases). Germline assignment: CDR1 SNHLY and CDR2 FYNNEI. CDR3 length: 15 residues. The V and J ends lost 6 bases and 4 bases respectively, with 16 bases between them. CDR3 region: CASSRDGGLNQPQHF. CDR3 in DNA: TGTGCCAGCAGCCGGGACGGAGGACTTAATCAGCCCCAGCATTTT.

As DNA, the CDR3 is TGTGCCAGCAGTGAGGGCGAGAGGGCTAGCGGGAGCAAGGAGACCCAGTACTTC. This sequence encodes CASSEGERASGSKETQYF. The chain employs TRBV6-1 and TRBJ2-5, with 10 bases that match TRBD2. With V trimmed by 3 bases and J by 5 bases, 15 bases remained unmatched. There are 18 residues in the CDR3. Germline CDR1 MNHNS, CDR2 SASEGT.

The chain is built from TRBV2 and TRBJ2-2, with D perhaps TRBD1 or TRBD2 (5 bases each). Germline values: CDR1 SNHLY, CDR2 FYNNEI. This CDR3 contains 18 residues. V was trimmed by 1 base and J by 12 bases, leaving 27 bases between them. CDR3 sequence: CASSEGGSKGTHPDKLFF. CDR3 bases: TGTGCCAGCAGTGAAGGGGGGAGCAAAGGTACCCATCCCGATAAGCTGTTTTTT.

The chain is built from TRBV5-5 and TRBJ1-5; D ambiguous. Germline CDR1 is SGHKS and CDR2 is YYEKEE (reference sequence). This CDR3 region has 14 residues. Trimming cost V 1 base and J 3 bases, with 8 bases left between them. The CDR3 DNA reads TGTGCCAGCAGCTTGTCAAGGGCCAATCAGCCCCAGCATTTT. Its protein product is CASSLSRANQPQHF. The full variable domain, rest sourced from reference TRBV5-5 and TRBJ1-5, is DAGVTQSPTHLIKTRGQQVTLRCSPISGHKSVSWYQQVLGQGPQFIFQYYEKEERGRGNFPDRFSARQFPNYSSELNVNALLLGDSALYLCASSLSRANQPQHFGDGTRLSIL.